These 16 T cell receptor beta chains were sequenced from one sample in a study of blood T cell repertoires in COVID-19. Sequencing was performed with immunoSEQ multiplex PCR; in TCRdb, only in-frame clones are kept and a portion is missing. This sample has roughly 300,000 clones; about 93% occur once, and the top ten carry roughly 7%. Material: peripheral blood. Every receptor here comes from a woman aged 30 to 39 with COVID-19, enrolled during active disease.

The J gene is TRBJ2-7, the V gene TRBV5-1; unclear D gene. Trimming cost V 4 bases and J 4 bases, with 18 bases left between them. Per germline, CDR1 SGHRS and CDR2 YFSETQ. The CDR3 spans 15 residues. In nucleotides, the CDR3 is TGCGCCAGCAGCGAAACGACTCAAACTTATTACGAGCAGTACTTC. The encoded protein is CASSETTQTYYEQYF.

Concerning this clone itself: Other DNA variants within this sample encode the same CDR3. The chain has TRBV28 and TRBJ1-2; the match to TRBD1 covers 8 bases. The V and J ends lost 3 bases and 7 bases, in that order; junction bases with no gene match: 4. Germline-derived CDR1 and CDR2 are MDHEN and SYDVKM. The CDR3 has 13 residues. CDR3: CASSFSQGAGYTF. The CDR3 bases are TGTGCCAGCAGTTTTAGTCAGGGGGCTGGCTACACCTTC.

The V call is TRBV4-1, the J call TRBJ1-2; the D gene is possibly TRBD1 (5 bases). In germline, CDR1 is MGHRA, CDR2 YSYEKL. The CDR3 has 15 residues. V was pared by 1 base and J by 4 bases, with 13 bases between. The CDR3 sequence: CASSQVQGNFYGYTF. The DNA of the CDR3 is TGCGCCAGCAGCCAAGTTCAGGGTAACTTCTATGGCTACACCTTC.

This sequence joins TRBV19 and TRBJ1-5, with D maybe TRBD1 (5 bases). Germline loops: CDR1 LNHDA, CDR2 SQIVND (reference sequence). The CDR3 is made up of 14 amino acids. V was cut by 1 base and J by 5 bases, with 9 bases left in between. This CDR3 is CASSIGPRDQPQHF. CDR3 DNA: TGTGCCAGTAGTATAGGGCCCAGGGATCAGCCCCAGCATTTT. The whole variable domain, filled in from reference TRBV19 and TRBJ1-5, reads DGGITQSPKYLFRKEGQNVTLSCEQNLNHDAMYWYRQDPGQGLRLIYYSQIVNDFQKGDIAEGYSVSREKKESFPLTVTSAQKNPTAFYLCASSIGPRDQPQHFGDGTRLSIL.

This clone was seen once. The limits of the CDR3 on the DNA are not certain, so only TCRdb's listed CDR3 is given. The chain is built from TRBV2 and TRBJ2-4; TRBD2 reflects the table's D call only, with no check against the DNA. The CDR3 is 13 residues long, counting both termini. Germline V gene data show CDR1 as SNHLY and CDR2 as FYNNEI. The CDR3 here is CASQLVGSGSTYF.

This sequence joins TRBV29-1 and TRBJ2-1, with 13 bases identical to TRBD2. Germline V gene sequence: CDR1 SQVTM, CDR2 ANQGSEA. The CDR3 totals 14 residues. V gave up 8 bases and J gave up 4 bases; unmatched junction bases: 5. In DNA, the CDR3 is TGCAGCTTACGGACTAGCGGGAGATACAATGAGCAGTTCTTC. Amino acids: CSLRTSGRYNEQFF.

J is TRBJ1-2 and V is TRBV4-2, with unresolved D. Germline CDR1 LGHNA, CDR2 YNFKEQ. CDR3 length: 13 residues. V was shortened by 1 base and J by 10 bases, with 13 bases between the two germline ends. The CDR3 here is CASSQGQVPAYTF. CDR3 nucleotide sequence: TGTGCCAGCAGCCAAGGGCAGGTACCGGCCTACACCTTC.

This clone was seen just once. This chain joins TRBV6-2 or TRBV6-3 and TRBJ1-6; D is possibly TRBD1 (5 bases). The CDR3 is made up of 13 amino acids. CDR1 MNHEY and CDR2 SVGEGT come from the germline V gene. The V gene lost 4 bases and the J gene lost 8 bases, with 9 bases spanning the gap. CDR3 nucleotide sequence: TGTGCCAGCAGTTCCCAGGGATATTCACCCCTCCACTTT. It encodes CASSSQGYSPLHF.

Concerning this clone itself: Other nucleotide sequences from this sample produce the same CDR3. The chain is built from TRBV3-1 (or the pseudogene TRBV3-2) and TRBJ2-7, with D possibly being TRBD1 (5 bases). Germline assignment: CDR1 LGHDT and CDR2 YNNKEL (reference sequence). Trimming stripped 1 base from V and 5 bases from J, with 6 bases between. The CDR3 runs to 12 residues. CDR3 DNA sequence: TGTGCCAGCAGCCAAGTCAGGGACGAGCAGTACTTC. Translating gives CASSQVRDEQYF.

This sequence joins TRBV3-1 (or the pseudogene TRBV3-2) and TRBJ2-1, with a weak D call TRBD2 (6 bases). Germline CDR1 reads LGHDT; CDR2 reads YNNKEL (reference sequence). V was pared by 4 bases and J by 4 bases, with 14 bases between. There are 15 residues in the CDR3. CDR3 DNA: TGTGCCAGCAGCCTCTCGGGACTTCAGTACAATGAGCAGTTCTTC. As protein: CASSLSGLQYNEQFF.

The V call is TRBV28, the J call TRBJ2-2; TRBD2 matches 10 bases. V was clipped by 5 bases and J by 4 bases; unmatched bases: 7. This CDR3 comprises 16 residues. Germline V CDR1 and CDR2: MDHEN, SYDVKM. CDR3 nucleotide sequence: TGTGCCAGCAGTAAACTAGCGGGAATGGGCACCGGGGAGCTGTTTTTT. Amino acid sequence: CASSKLAGMGTGELFF.

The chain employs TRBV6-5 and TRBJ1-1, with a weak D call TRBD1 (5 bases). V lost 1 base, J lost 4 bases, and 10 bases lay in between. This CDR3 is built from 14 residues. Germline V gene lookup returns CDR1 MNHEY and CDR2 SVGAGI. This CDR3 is CASSYYGGSTEAFF. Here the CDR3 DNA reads TGTGCCAGCAGTTACTACGGGGGGTCCACTGAAGCTTTCTTT.

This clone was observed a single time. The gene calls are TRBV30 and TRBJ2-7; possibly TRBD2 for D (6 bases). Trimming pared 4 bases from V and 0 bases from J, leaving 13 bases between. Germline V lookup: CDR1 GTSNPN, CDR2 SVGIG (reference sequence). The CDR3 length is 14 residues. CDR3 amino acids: CAWTPGTSSYEQYF. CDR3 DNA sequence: TGTGCCTGGACCCCCGGGACTTCCTCCTACGAGCAGTACTTC.

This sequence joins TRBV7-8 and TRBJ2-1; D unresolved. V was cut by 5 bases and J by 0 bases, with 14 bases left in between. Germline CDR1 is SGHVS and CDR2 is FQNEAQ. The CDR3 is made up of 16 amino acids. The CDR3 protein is CASSLIPRSSYNEQFF. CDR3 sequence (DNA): TGTGCCAGCAGCCTCATACCTAGGTCCTCCTACAATGAGCAGTTCTTC.

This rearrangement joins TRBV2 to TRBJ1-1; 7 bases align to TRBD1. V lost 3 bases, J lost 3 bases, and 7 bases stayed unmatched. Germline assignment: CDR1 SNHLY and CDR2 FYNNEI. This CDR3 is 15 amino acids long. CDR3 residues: CASSDRAGTDTEAFF. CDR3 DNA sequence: TGTGCCAGCAGTGATAGGGCTGGGACAGACACTGAAGCTTTCTTT.

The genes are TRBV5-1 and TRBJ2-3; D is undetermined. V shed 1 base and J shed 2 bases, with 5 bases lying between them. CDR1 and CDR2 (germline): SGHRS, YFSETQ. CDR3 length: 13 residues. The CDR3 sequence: CASSLTPTDTQYF. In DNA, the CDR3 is TGCGCCAGCAGCTTGACACCCACAGATACGCAGTATTTT.